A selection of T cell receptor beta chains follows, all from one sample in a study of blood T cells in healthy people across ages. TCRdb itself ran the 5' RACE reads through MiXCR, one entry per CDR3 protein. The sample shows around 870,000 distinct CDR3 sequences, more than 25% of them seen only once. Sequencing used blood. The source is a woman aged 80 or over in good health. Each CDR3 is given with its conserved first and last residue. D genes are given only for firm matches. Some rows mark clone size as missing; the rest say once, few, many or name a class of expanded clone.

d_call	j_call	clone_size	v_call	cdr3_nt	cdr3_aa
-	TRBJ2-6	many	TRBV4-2	TGTGCCAGCAGCCAAGGGCTAACAGGGATTGGGGCCAACGTCCTGACTTTC	CASSQGLTGIGANVLTF
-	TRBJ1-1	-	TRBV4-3	TGCGCCAGCAGCCCCCAGACAGTTCTGAACACTGAAGCTTTCTTT	CASSPQTVLNTEAFF
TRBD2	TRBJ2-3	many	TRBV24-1	TGTGCCACCAGCCGTACTAGCGGGGGGAGCACAGATACGCAGTATTTT	CATSRTSGGSTDTQYF
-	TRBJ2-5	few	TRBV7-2	TGTGCCAGCAGCTTAGCGGGCAGCCCCCAAGAGACCCAGTACTTC	CASSLAGSPQETQYF
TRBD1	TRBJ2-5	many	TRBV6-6	TGTGCCAGCAGGGCTCGGGACAGGGAAACGGAGACCCAGTACTTC	CASRARDRETETQYF
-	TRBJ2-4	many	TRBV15	TGTGCCACCAGCAGAGGATCAGGAAGCGGTGCCTTAGCCAAAAACATTCAGTACTTC	CATSRGSGSGALAKNIQYF
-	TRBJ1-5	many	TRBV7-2	TGCGCCAGCAGCCAAGATAGGAATCAGCCCCAGCATTTT	CASSQDRNQPQHF
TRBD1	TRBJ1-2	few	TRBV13	TGTGCCAGCAGCTTCCGGACAGGAGCCTACACCTTC	CASSFRTGAYTF
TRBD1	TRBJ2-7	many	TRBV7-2	TGTGCCAGCAGCTTAGGGGGGAGGTGGACAGGGGACGAGCAGTACTTC	CASSLGGRWTGDEQYF
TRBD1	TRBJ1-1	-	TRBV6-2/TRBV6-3	TGTGCCAGCAGACAAGGGACAGGGCGGACTGAAGCTTTCTTT	CASRQGTGRTEAFF
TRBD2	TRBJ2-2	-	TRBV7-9	TGTGCCAGCAGCGAATACCTAGCGGGGACGAACACCGGGGAGCTGTTTTTT	CASSEYLAGTNTGELFF
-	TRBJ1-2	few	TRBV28	TGTGCCAGCAGTTTTGGACAGCTGTTCGGCTACACCTTC	CASSFGQLFGYTF
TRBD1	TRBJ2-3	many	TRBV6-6	TGTGCCAGCAGTCCCCGGGACAGAATTCTGGGCGCAGATACGCAGTATTTT	CASSPRDRILGADTQYF
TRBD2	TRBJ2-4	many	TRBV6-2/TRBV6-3	TGTGCCACCTTCGACGGGGGGGGTCAGTACTTC	CATFDGGGQYF
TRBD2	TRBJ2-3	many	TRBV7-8	TGTGCCAGCAGCCCGTTATCGAGCGGGGCCTCCTTTAGCACAGATACGCAGTATTTT	CASSPLSSGASFSTDTQYF
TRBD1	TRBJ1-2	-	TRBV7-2	TGTGCCAGCAGCCAGGGACAGGGGCTCTATGGCTACACCTTC	CASSQGQGLYGYTF
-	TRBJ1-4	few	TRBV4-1	TGCGCCAGCAGCCAAGTCGCTGCAACTAATGAAAAACTGTTTTTT	CASSQVAATNEKLFF
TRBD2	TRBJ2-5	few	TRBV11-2	TGTGCCAGCAGCCCAACCGGACTAGCGGGGGGACAAGAGACCCAGTACTTC	CASSPTGLAGGQETQYF